This is a list of T cell receptor beta chains from one sample in a study of T cell responses to AZD1222 COVID-19 vaccine. Repertoires were generated with immunoSEQ multiplex PCR, while TCRdb's copy carries only in-frame clones and drops some. The sample lists more than 11,000 clones, more than 80% occurring once. The sequencing used peripheral blood, collected 28 days after the second AZD1222 dose. The source is an adult who received the AZD1222 COVID-19 vaccine. Each CDR3 is given with its conserved first and last residue.

15,TRBV7-2,CASSPRQGFHQPQHF
14,TRBV29-1,CSDEPRGRGRGAFF
16,TRBV6-1,CASSEAFGSSDNEQFF
13,TRBV12-3/TRBV12-4,CASSSGVRDEQFF
14,TRBV2,CASRDDRENQPQHF
14,TRBV7-9,CASSSQGAQETQYF
19,TRBV3-1/TRBV3-2,CASSQLPHRTVFYVSPLHF
14,TRBV7-6,CASSAGTGSYEQYF
13,TRBV4-1,CASSLGGNSPLHF
11,TRBV9,CASSRSNEQFF
17,TRBV19,CASSVSRQGGYNNEQFF
18,TRBV11-3,CASSRGRLAGGYGNEQFF
12,TRBV2,CASTQQSYGYTF
13,TRBV19,CASSMTGGDTQYF
16,TRBV5-6,CASSLMSGGAYNEQFF
15,TRBV12-2,CASRLIRQGDYGYTF
13,TRBV27,CASSSQGRTEAFF
17,TRBV6-2/TRBV6-3,CASSPTRTSGGTDTQYF
15,TRBV7-6,CASSLGQGPWSEQFF
15,TRBV19,CASSIGGGMSNEQFF
16,TRBV7-2,CASSLGWARYQETQYF
14,TRBV11-2,CASSFTDSGNTIYF
15,TRBV9,CASSRDGRATDTQYF
12,TRBV28,CASRGGNSPLHF
14,TRBV28,CASSTTQGRTEAFF
14,TRBV7-9,CASSARALNEKLFF
18,TRBV7-8,CASSPHSRTGRSGGTQYF
15,TRBV6-4,CASSDAPDNTGELFF
14,TRBV7-8,CASSPTGGPDTQYF